The 13 T cell receptor beta chains below come from one sample, sequenced in a study of blood T cell repertoires in COVID-19. Using immunoSEQ multiplex PCR, the repertoire was profiled, and TCRdb retains in-frame clones only, with some absent. The sample carries about 280,000 clones, approximately 83% recorded once. Sequencing was carried out using peripheral blood. The receptors derive from a woman aged 50 to 65 who had recovered from COVID-19.

The chain joins TRBV29-1 to TRBJ1-2; D not certain. The CDR3 is 15 residues long. Germline loops: CDR1 SQVTM, CDR2 ANQGSEA. V shed 2 bases and J shed 2 bases, with 15 bases lying between them. CDR3 protein: CSVEHEDPTNYGYTF. The CDR3 nucleotides read TGCAGCGTTGAACATGAGGATCCCACAAACTATGGCTACACCTTC.

This clone was found a few times. CDR3 region: CASSFFAGGLYYEQYF. The CDR3 DNA reads TGTGCCAGCAGTTTTTTTGCGGGGGGACTTTACTACGAGCAGTACTTC. The chain joins TRBV28 to TRBJ2-7; TRBD2 agrees at 8 bases. This CDR3 region has 16 residues. Germline loops: CDR1 MDHEN, CDR2 SYDVKM. Losses at the gene ends were 3 bases for V and 3 bases for J; bases not matched to a gene: 10.

Concerning this clone itself: Other DNA sequences from this sample encode an identical CDR3 as well. The CDR3 region has the DNA TGCGCCAGCAGCCAAGTAGCGGGAGCGGCAGATACGCAGTATTTT. Amino acid sequence: CASSQVAGAADTQYF. The chain combines TRBV4-3 with TRBJ2-3, with 9 bases identical to TRBD2. CDR1 LGHNA and CDR2 YSLEER come from the germline V gene. This CDR3 is built from 15 residues. The V segment lost 1 base and the J segment 4 bases; nucleotides outside the gene matches: 3.

The chain combines TRBV6-5 with TRBJ1-1; D unclear. The CDR3 has 15 residues. Between the trimmed V and J ends, which lost 0 bases and 1 base, there was a span of 9 bases. Germline CDR1 is MNHEY and CDR2 is SVGAGI. This CDR3 reads CASSYSSEANTEAFF. CDR3 nucleotides: TGTGCCAGCAGTTACTCGAGTGAAGCGAACACTGAAGCTTTCTTT.

This clone occurred once. The chain employs TRBV7-9 and TRBJ2-7; D is unclear. Germline values: CDR1 SEHNR, CDR2 FQNEAQ (reference sequence). Trimming shortened V by 2 bases and J by 4 bases, and 6 bases separated the two germline ends. CDR3 length: 12 amino acids. The CDR3 sequence: CASSLTPYEQYF. CDR3 coding DNA: TGTGCCAGCAGCTTAACTCCTTACGAGCAGTACTTC.

This clone was counted once. The junction departs from germline at one end; a sequencing error may be responsible. The V call is TRBV6-2 or TRBV6-3, the J call TRBJ2-7; D unresolved. Germline V lookup: CDR1 MNHEY, CDR2 SVGEGT. CDR3 length: 11 amino acids. This chain's CDR3 is CASSYSVGVSF. CDR3 nucleotides: TGTGCCAGCAGTTACTCGGTCGGTGTTTCCTTC.

The chain recombines TRBV28 with TRBJ2-7; 9 nucleotides match TRBD1. With 4 bases clipped from V and 9 bases from J, the junction kept 4 bases outside the gene matches. The CDR3 loop spans 12 amino acids. Germline V gene data show CDR1 as MDHEN and CDR2 as SYDVKM. CDR3 DNA: TGTGCCAGCAGTTCCAGGACAGGGGTGCAGTACTTC. This codes for CASSSRTGVQYF.

This clone was observed a few times. This chain links TRBV7-9 with TRBJ1-6; weak D call: TRBD1 (6 bases). The CDR3 spans 13 residues. Germline V gives CDR1 SEHNR, CDR2 FQNEAQ (reference sequence). Trimming left V 2 bases short and J 11 bases short, with 10 bases between. In nucleotides, the CDR3 is TGTGCCAGCAGCTTATCAGGGGAAACACCCCTCCACTTT. This sequence encodes CASSLSGETPLHF.

This clone was recorded only once. This chain uses TRBV28 with TRBJ2-7; D uncertain. The CDR3 length is 13 residues. Germline CDR1 and CDR2: MDHEN and SYDVKM. Trimming removed 7 bases from V and 3 bases from J, with 13 bases in between. For the CDR3, the DNA is TGTGCCAGCACCACACGTCCGGGCTACGAGCAGTACTTC. Amino acids: CASTTRPGYEQYF. The complete variable domain, with remaining parts taken from reference TRBV28 and TRBJ2-7, reads DVKVTQSSRYLVKRTGEKVFLECVQDMDHENMFWYRQDPGLGLRLIYFSYDVKMKEKGDIPEGYSVSREKKERFSLILESASTNQTSMYLCASTTRPGYEQYFGPGTRLTVT.

This clone was seen only once. The same CDR3 can be traced to other DNA sequences in this sample. This sequence joins TRBV28 and TRBJ1-2, with unresolved D. Germline loops: CDR1 MDHEN, CDR2 SYDVKM. The ends were cut back, 3 bases at V and 5 bases at J, with 7 bases in the middle. This CDR3 comprises 12 residues. The CDR3 bases are TGTGCCAGCAGTTTGTCGGGTTATGGCTACACCTTC. Its translation is CASSLSGYGYTF.

The chain combines TRBV6-5 with TRBJ1-4, with D possibly being TRBD1 (5 bases). The CDR3 consists of 16 residues. The germline V and J ends were trimmed by 1 base and 0 bases, with 9 bases remaining between them. Germline loops: CDR1 MNHEY, CDR2 SVGAGI. The CDR3 nucleotides read TGTGCCAGCAGTTACTATTTGACAGCAACTAATGAAAAACTGTTTTTT. Amino acids: CASSYYLTATNEKLFF.

V usage is TRBV10-3 and J usage is TRBJ1-2; 7 bases fit TRBD1. V lost 2 bases and J lost 5; bases outside the gene matches: 2. CDR1 is ENHRY and CDR2 is SYGVKD in the germline V gene. CDR3 length: 13 amino acids. In nucleotides, the CDR3 is TGTGCCATCAGTGAGGCGGGACAGTATGGCTACACCTTC. Its translation: CAISEAGQYGYTF.

J is TRBJ2-7 and V is TRBV15; unclear D gene. The CDR3 contains 13 residues. The germline V and J ends were trimmed by 0 bases and 6 bases, with 9 bases remaining between them. CDR1 and CDR2 from the germline V gene are LNHNV and YYDKDF (reference sequence). CDR3 region: CATSREADSEQYF. CDR3 coding DNA: TGTGCCACCAGCAGAGAGGCGGATAGCGAGCAGTACTTC.